This T cell receptor beta chain was documented in a study of blood T cell repertoires in COVID-19. Study summary: The United States, Italy and Spain provided the acute and convalescent COVID-19 samples. From T cells, B-cell-depleted T cells, or PBMCs came the material, which was cDNA or gDNA.

This clone was recorded only once. Other DNA sequences in this specimen translate into the identical CDR3. Per the original methods: Using reference gene primer amplification, nucleated cell counts were estimated. The repertoire was sequenced with immunoSEQ multiplex PCR; TCRdb's copy has only in-frame clones and lacks some. V and J calls and clone size are those listed in that table; D and trimming were worked out from the DNA. The data contain hundreds of thousands of clones, 80% to 90% of them singletons. V was clipped by 4 bases and J by 5 bases, with 13 bases between them. The CDR3 has 13 residues. Germline CDR1 SGHRS, CDR2 YFSETQ.

Sequencing was done on a sample of peripheral blood. The chain employs TRBV5-1 and TRBJ2-7, with a weak D call TRBD1 (6 bases). This clonotype was obtained from a man in his 60s who had recovered from COVID-19. In DNA form, the CDR3 reads TGCGCCAGCAGCCTGACAGGCCTACACGAGCAGTACTTC. Translated, it gives CASSLTGLHEQYF.